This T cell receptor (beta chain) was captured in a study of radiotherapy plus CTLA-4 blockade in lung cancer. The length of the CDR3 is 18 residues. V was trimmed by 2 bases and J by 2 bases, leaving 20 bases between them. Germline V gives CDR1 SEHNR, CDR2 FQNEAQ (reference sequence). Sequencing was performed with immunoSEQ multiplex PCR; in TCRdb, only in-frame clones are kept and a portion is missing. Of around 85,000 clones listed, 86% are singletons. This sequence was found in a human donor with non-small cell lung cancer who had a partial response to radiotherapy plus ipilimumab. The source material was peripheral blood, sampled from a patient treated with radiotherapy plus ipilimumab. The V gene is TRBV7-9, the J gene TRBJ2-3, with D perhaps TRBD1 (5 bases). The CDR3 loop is CASSLRLFIGDTTDTQYF. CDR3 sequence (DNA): TGTGCCAGCAGCTTACGGCTTTTTATAGGGGATACCACAGATACGCAGTATTTT. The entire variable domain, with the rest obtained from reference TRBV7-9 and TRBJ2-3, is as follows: DTGVSQNPRHKITKRGQNVTFRCDPISEHNRLYWYRQTLGQGPEFLTYFQNEAQLEKSRLLSDRFSAERPKGSFSTLEIQRTEQGDSAMYLCASSLRLFIGDTTDTQYFGPGTRLTVL.